These 6 T cell receptor beta chains were sequenced from one sample in a study of shared clonotypes between healthy human individuals. Data came from immunoSEQ multiplex PCR; TCRdb stores just in-frame clones and leaves some out. The table lists hundreds of thousands of clones, 76% of them singletons, with approximately 12% in the top ten. Sequences were obtained from PBMCs. The receptors stem from a woman between 40 and 55 years old in good health. Some clones in this sample may be carry-over from other donors' samples.

This chain connects TRBV7-9 to TRBJ1-2; D unclear. The ends were cut back, 1 base at V and 0 bases at J, with 12 bases in the middle. Germline CDR1 SEHNR, CDR2 FQNEAQ (reference sequence). The CDR3 loop spans 16 amino acids. This CDR3 is CASSLEGGLANYGYTF. The CDR3 DNA reads as TGTGCCAGCAGCTTAGAGGGAGGATTAGCTAACTATGGCTACACCTTC.

V gene TRBV28 combines with J gene TRBJ1-5; D is ambiguous. Germline CDR1 and CDR2: MDHEN and SYDVKM. This CDR3 contains 13 residues. The V end was cut by 6 bases, the J end by 7 bases, with 13 bases between. The CDR3 loop reads CASRPPLGQPQHF. CDR3 coding DNA: TGTGCCAGCAGGCCCCCCCTCGGGCAGCCCCAGCATTTT.

This chain connects TRBV28 to TRBJ1-2; 9 positions match TRBD1. Germline values: CDR1 MDHEN, CDR2 SYDVKM. The CDR3 length is 17 residues. The V and J ends lost 5 bases and 3 bases, in that order; junction bases with no gene match: 13. CDR3 coding DNA: TGTGCCAGCAGTGTGACTCCCGGGACAGGGCCATACTATGGCTACACCTTC. Residues: CASSVTPGTGPYYGYTF.

The V gene is TRBV14, the J gene TRBJ2-7; weak D call: TRBD1 (6 bases). Trimming stripped 3 bases from V and 2 bases from J, with 11 bases between. CDR3 length: 14 amino acids. Germline V CDR1 and CDR2: SGHDN, FVKESK. For the CDR3, the DNA is TGTGCCAGCAGCCAGTGGACAGTTGCCTACGAGCAGTACTTC. Protein sequence: CASSQWTVAYEQYF.

In the case of this clone: In the same sample, other DNA sequences code for this CDR3. The rearrangement joins TRBV5-1 to TRBJ2-3, with 7 bases lining up with TRBD2. Germline V gives CDR1 SGHRS, CDR2 YFSETQ. The CDR3 loop spans 15 amino acids. V dropped 0 bases and J dropped 6; count of bases not matched to a gene: 7. CDR3: CASSLALAGADTQYF. The CDR3, as DNA: TGCGCCAGCAGCTTGGCTTTAGCGGGTGCGGATACGCAGTATTTT.

In its sample, this clone was seen a few times. The rearrangement uses TRBV6-9 and TRBJ2-3; D is possibly TRBD1 (6 bases). CDR3 length: 14 residues. The germline V gene has CDR1 MNHGY and CDR2 SVAAGI. V lost 5 bases and J 4 bases, leaving 13 bases between the germline ends. The CDR3 DNA reads as TGTGCCAGCAGTCATCCGTGGGGGCCAGATACGCAGTATTTT. Protein product: CASSHPWGPDTQYF.